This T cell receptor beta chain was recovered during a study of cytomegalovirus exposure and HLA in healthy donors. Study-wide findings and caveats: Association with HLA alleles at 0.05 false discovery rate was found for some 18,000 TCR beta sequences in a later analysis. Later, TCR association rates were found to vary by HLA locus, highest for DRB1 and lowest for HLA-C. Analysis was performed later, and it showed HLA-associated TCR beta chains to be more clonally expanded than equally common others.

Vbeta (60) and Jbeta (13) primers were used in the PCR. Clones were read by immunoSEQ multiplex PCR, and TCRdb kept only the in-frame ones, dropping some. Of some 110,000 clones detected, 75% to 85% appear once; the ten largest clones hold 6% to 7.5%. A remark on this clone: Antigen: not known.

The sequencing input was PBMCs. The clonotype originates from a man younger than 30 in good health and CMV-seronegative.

The chain's CDR3 is CASSLGGSHGYTF. In DNA form, the CDR3 reads TGTGCCAGCAGCTTAGGAGGGTCCCATGGCTACACCTTC. The chain joins TRBV7-2 to TRBJ1-2, with no clear D. The V end lost 1 base, the J end lost 6 bases, and 9 bases lay between the germline ends. CDR1 and CDR2 from the germline V gene are SGHTA and FQGNSA. The CDR3 totals 13 residues.